These 10 T cell receptor beta chains came from one sample sequenced in a study of cytomegalovirus exposure and HLA in healthy donors. Amplification used 60 Vbeta primers and 13 Jbeta primers. Only in-frame clones appear in the TCRdb table, and some are missing; sequencing was by immunoSEQ multiplex PCR. The repertoire holds 65,000 to 95,000 clones, around 80% seen once, with roughly 2.5% in the top ten. Input material: PBMCs. Source of these receptors: a man aged 30-40 years in good health and CMV-seronegative.

Turning to this clone: One junction end does not reproduce the germline sequence, and a read error may be involved. The rearrangement joins TRBV4-1 to TRBJ2-3; 8 bases line up with TRBD2. The CDR3 is 12 residues long. Germline V gene sequence: CDR1 MGHRA, CDR2 YSYEKL. CDR3 DNA sequence: TGCGCCAGCAGTCAAATGGGACTAGATCCCCTTTTT. Amino acids: CASSQMGLDPLF.

The gene calls are TRBV7-2 and TRBJ2-7, with 8 bases fitting TRBD1. The CDR3 sequence is 13 residues long. The V segment lost 6 bases and the J segment 2 bases; nucleotides outside the gene matches: 3. Germline V CDR1 and CDR2: SGHTA, FQGNSA. The CDR3, as DNA: TGTGCCAGCAGACAGGGGGTAACCTACGAGCAGTACTTC. It encodes CASRQGVTYEQYF.

This chain links TRBV19 with TRBJ2-6; 9 bases line up with TRBD1. V was clipped by 3 bases and J by 0 bases; unmatched bases: 9. The length of the CDR3 is 19 residues. From germline, CDR1 is LNHDA and CDR2 SQIVND (reference sequence). CDR3 loop: CASSMRRQGVSSGANVLTF. The CDR3 DNA sequence: TGTGCCAGTAGTATGCGCAGACAGGGGGTTTCCTCTGGGGCCAACGTCCTGACTTTC.

This clone was detected once. This sequence joins TRBV5-1 and TRBJ2-1; 15 bases fit TRBD2. This CDR3 is built from 17 residues. Germline V gives CDR1 SGHRS, CDR2 YFSETQ. J was trimmed by 6 bases and V by 2 bases; bases with no gene match: 6. The CDR3 DNA is TGCGCCAGCAGCTTTACGTGGACTAGCGGGGGGGGCAATGAGCAGTTCTTC. This encodes CASSFTWTSGGGNEQFF.

This chain connects TRBV6-4 to TRBJ2-3, with 14 bases aligning to TRBD2. Germline V CDR1 and CDR2: MRHNA, SNTAGT. The CDR3 is made up of 15 amino acids. V shed 6 bases and J 5 bases; nucleotides not matched to a gene: 4. The CDR3 DNA reads TGTGCCAGCAGCCGACTAGCGGGGGGGGAAGATACGCAGTATTTT. Its translation: CASSRLAGGEDTQYF.

The rearrangement uses TRBV29-1 and TRBJ1-1; D remains ambiguous. The germline V gene has CDR1 SQVTM and CDR2 ANQGSEA. Trimming removed 6 bases at V and 8 bases at J, with 13 bases between. The length of the CDR3 is 11 residues. The CDR3 nucleotides are TGCAGCGTGGGCCCAGGTTCCGAAGCTTTCTTT. Its protein is CSVGPGSEAFF.

The chain combines TRBV18 with TRBJ1-6; D perhaps matches TRBD1 (5 bases). The CDR3 extends over 13 amino acids. The germline CDR1 and CDR2 sequences are KGHSH and LQKENI. Trimming left V 4 bases short and J 10 bases short, with 11 bases between. CDR3 residues: CASSQGRGSPLHF. CDR3 nucleotide sequence: TGTGCCAGCTCACAGGGGAGGGGCTCACCCCTCCACTTT.

V is TRBV7-9 and J is TRBJ1-2; D is unclear. CDR3 length: 12 residues. The germline V gene encodes CDR1 SEHNR and CDR2 FQNEAQ (reference sequence). Trimming stripped 5 bases from V and 5 bases from J, with 9 bases between. CDR3 region: CASSVGEYGYTF. In nucleotides, the CDR3 is TGTGCCAGCAGCGTTGGGGAGTATGGCTACACCTTC.

The V and J genes are TRBV10-3 and TRBJ2-7, with 10 bases identical to TRBD1. The CDR3 contains 15 residues. V shed 4 bases, J shed 6 bases, and the junction held 9 bases outside the gene matches. Germline CDR1 ENHRY, CDR2 SYGVKD. CDR3 bases: TGTGCCATCAGTGGGGTGGGGACAGGGGTAACCGAGCAGTACTTC. This gives the protein CAISGVGTGVTEQYF.

On this clone: The germline gene is not matched at one end of the junction; a read error may be the cause. This chain uses TRBV10-3 with TRBJ1-1; 10 nucleotides agree with TRBD1. Germline CDR1 reads ENHRY; CDR2 reads SYGVKD. CDR3 length: 15 residues. This CDR3 is CSITSGTGANTEAFF. The CDR3 DNA is TGTTCCATCACCTCCGGGACAGGGGCGAACACTGAAGCTTTCTTT.